The 10 T cell receptor beta chains below all came from one sample that was sequenced in a study of cytomegalovirus exposure and HLA in healthy donors. It was with 60 Vbeta and 13 Jbeta primers that the PCR ran. Only in-frame clones appear in the TCRdb table, and some are missing; sequencing was by immunoSEQ multiplex PCR. This table holds approximately 190,000 clones, 81% found once. The sequenced sample consisted of PBMCs. The receptors stem from a man between 50 and 59 years old in good health and CMV-seronegative.

J is TRBJ1-3 and V is TRBV9, with a tentative D call TRBD1 (5 bases). The germline CDR1 and CDR2 sequences are SGDLS and YYNGEE. The CDR3 loop spans 17 amino acids. V lost 0 bases and J 0 bases, leaving 13 bases between the germline ends. The DNA for the CDR3 is TGTGCCAGCAGCGTAGACTCCGACAGCGTCTCTGGAAACACCATATATTTT. Translated, it gives CASSVDSDSVSGNTIYF.

As regards this clone: The junction shows a germline mismatch at one end, possibly a read error. Additional DNA sequences in this sample encode the identical CDR3. The chain carries TRBV11-2 and TRBJ1-6; no definite D call. The germline V gene encodes CDR1 SGHAT and CDR2 FQNNGV. The CDR3 runs to 14 residues. This CDR3 reads CASSLVPVNSPLHF. For the CDR3, the DNA is TGTGCCAGCAGCTTAGTCCCGGTGAATTCCCCCCTCCACTTT.

The chain couples TRBV29-1 to TRBJ1-2; 7 bases agree with TRBD1. The CDR3 has 15 amino acids. Trimming at V came to 2 bases and at J to 4 bases, leaving 10 bases not matched to a gene. Germline V CDR1 and CDR2: SQVTM, ANQGSEA. For the CDR3, the DNA is TGCAGCGTTGAACTGACAGGGACCGAGAGCTATGGCTACACCTTC. Protein product: CSVELTGTESYGYTF. Drawing the rest from reference TRBV29-1 and TRBJ1-2, the complete variable domain is SAVISQKPSRDICQRGTSLTIQCQVDSQVTMMFWYRQQPGQSLTLIATANQGSEATYESGFVIDKFPISRPNLTFSTLTVSNMSPEDSSIYLCSVELTGTESYGYTFGSGTRLTVV.

The chain employs TRBV9 and TRBJ2-5, with D unresolved. The closer fit of TRBJ2-7 to the DNA end suggests the J call may be wrong. Germline loops: CDR1 SGDLS, CDR2 YYNGEE. The CDR3 totals 14 residues. This CDR3 is CASSVDPSTYEQYF. The CDR3 bases are TGTGCCAGCAGCGTAGATCCGAGTACCTACGAGCAGTACTTC.

The J gene is TRBJ2-5, the V gene TRBV7-9, with 8 bases identical to TRBD1. Losses at the gene ends were 5 bases for V and 2 bases for J; bases not matched to a gene: 7. The germline gives CDR1 SEHNR, CDR2 FQNEAQ (reference sequence). This CDR3 has 15 amino acids. The CDR3 loop reads CASSLDRGFQETQYF. The CDR3 nucleotides read TGTGCCAGCAGCCTAGACAGGGGATTTCAAGAGACCCAGTACTTC.

The chain is built from TRBV2 and TRBJ1-5; D not certain. CDR3 length equals 14 residues. Germline V lookup: CDR1 SNHLY, CDR2 FYNNEI. V dropped 1 base and J dropped 2 bases, with 6 bases sitting between them. CDR3 bases: TGTGCCAGCAGTGAAGGGGGAGGCAATCAGCCCCAGCATTTT. Amino acid sequence: CASSEGGGNQPQHF.

The V call is TRBV6-6, the J call TRBJ2-2, with D uncertain. Deletions cut 10 bases from V and 7 bases from J, with 13 bases between. The germline gives CDR1 MNHNY, CDR2 SVGAGI (reference sequence). The CDR3 length is 12 residues. Here the CDR3 reads CATDFRNGELFF. CDR3 DNA sequence: TGTGCCACCGACTTCCGAAACGGGGAGCTGTTTTTT.

The chain couples TRBV7-2 to TRBJ1-1, with TRBD1 identical over 8 bases. Trimming cost V 5 bases and J 5 bases; bases outside gene matches: 7. This CDR3 contains 14 residues. Germline loops: CDR1 SGHTA, CDR2 FQGNSA. The CDR3 here is CASSPDRGRTEAFF. The CDR3 bases are TGTGCCAGCAGCCCCGACAGGGGTCGGACTGAAGCTTTCTTT. Full variable domain (missing parts from reference TRBV7-2 and TRBJ1-1): GAGVSQSPSNKVTEKGKDVELRCDPISGHTALYWYRQSLGQGLEFLIYFQGNSAPDKSGLPSDRFSAERTGGSVSTLTIQRTQQEDSAVYLCASSPDRGRTEAFFGQGTRLTVV.

This clone was detected only a few times. The rearrangement links TRBV7-9 to TRBJ1-1; D ambiguous. CDR1 SEHNR and CDR2 FQNEAQ come from the germline V gene (reference sequence). The CDR3 runs 13 residues. V was cut by 3 bases and J by 1 base, with 6 bases left in between. The CDR3 coding sequence is TGTGCCAGCAGCTTTGAGAGGAACACTGAAGCTTTCTTT. The encoded protein is CASSFERNTEAFF. Together with reference TRBV7-9 and TRBJ1-1, the CDR3 gives the full variable domain: DTGVSQNPRHKITKRGQNVTFRCDPISEHNRLYWYRQTLGQGPEFLTYFQNEAQLEKSRLLSDRFSAERPKGSFSTLEIQRTEQGDSAMYLCASSFERNTEAFFGQGTRLTVV.

This clone was observed a handful of times. The chain carries TRBV6-5 and TRBJ1-2, with TRBD1 identical over 7 bases. V dropped 5 bases and J dropped 5; count of bases not matched to a gene: 5. The CDR3 totals 13 residues. The germline V gene encodes CDR1 MNHEY and CDR2 SVGAGI. The CDR3 sequence is CASSIGQEYGYTF. In DNA, the CDR3 is TGTGCCAGCAGTATAGGACAGGAGTATGGCTACACCTTC.